Included here is one T cell receptor (beta chain) sequence, with context. These data are taken from a study of blood T cell repertoires in COVID-19. Germline trimming cut 4 bases from V and 4 bases from J; bases unmatched to any gene: 8. This CDR3 has 17 residues. Germline loops: CDR1 SGHTA, CDR2 FQGNSA. Here immunoSEQ multiplex PCR was the method, and the copy in TCRdb shows in-frame clones only, minus some. The table has roughly 430,000 clones, 70% to 90% seen once. The receptor was isolated from a woman aged 18-29 years who had been exposed to COVID-19. The chain recombines TRBV7-2 with TRBJ1-3; TRBD1 agrees at 12 bases. Sequences were obtained from PBMCs or T cells enriched from blood (not recorded which). CDR3 DNA: TGTGCCAGCAGCTCGGGACAGGGGGCGGATTCAGGAAACACCATATATTTT. Protein product: CASSSGQGADSGNTIYF.